These 17 T cell receptor beta chains were sequenced from one sample in a study of T cell responses to AZD1222 COVID-19 vaccine. Assay used: immunoSEQ multiplex PCR; TCRdb lists only in-frame clones, some missing. The data show 120,000 to 150,000 clones, roughly 91% seen once. Sequenced material: peripheral blood, taken 28 days after the second AZD1222 dose. The receptors here all came from an adult who received the AZD1222 COVID-19 vaccine.

The chain uses TRBV3-1 (or the pseudogene TRBV3-2) and TRBJ2-1; D uncertain. The CDR3 has 14 amino acids. With 4 bases removed from V and 6 bases from J, the gap between germline ends came to 13 bases. The germline V gene has CDR1 LGHDT and CDR2 YNNKEL (reference sequence). The chain's CDR3 is CASSLPGGGNEQFF. CDR3 nucleotide sequence: TGTGCCAGCAGCCTACCAGGCGGTGGCAATGAGCAGTTCTTC.

The sample holds one count of this clone. The V call is TRBV9, the J call TRBJ1-1; maybe TRBD1 (5 bases). This CDR3 region has 15 residues. The germline V and J ends were trimmed by 0 bases and 3 bases, with 12 bases remaining between them. In germline, CDR1 is SGDLS, CDR2 YYNGEE. CDR3 sequence (DNA): TGTGCCAGCAGCGTAGGACAGAGGGTGGACACTGAAGCTTTCTTT. Protein: CASSVGQRVDTEAFF.

CDR3 loop: CASSVGAGETQYF. The CDR3 region has the DNA TGTGCCAGCAGCGTAGGTGCCGGGGAGACCCAGTACTTC. The J gene is TRBJ2-5, the V gene TRBV9; D remains ambiguous. V lost 0 bases to trimming and J lost 5 bases, with 8 bases between them. The CDR3 loop spans 13 amino acids. The germline V gene has CDR1 SGDLS and CDR2 YYNGEE.

The genes are TRBV5-4 and TRBJ1-3, with 8 nucleotides matching TRBD1. The germline gives CDR1 SGHNT, CDR2 YYREEE (reference sequence). The trim removed 5 bases at V and 2 bases at J, leaving 6 bases unmatched. CDR3 length: 15 residues. CDR3 nucleotide sequence: TGTGCCAGCAGTCCCGGGACAGGACCTGGAAACACCATATATTTT. Translated, it gives CASSPGTGPGNTIYF.

This clone was seen just once. The rearrangement uses TRBV15 and TRBJ2-5; possibly TRBD1 for D (6 bases). This CDR3 has 16 amino acids. Trimming removed 0 bases at V and 5 bases at J, with 16 bases between. Germline CDR1 LNHNV, CDR2 YYDKDF (reference sequence). DNA for the CDR3: TGTGCCACCAGCAGAGATTTGGTGGGGGCCGGGGAGACCCAGTACTTC. It specifies CATSRDLVGAGETQYF.

This clone was recorded once. CDR3 DNA sequence: TGCGCCAGCTCTAGCGGGGACCACAATGAGCAGTTCTTC. It yields the protein CASSSGDHNEQFF. The chain uses TRBV10-1 and TRBJ2-1; 9 positions agree with TRBD2. The V gene's germline CDR1 is WNHNN and CDR2 SYGVQD (reference sequence). V lost 8 bases and J lost 5; bases outside the gene matches: 4. This CDR3 region has 13 residues.

The chain couples TRBV6-5 to TRBJ2-7, with D perhaps matching TRBD1 or TRBD2 (5 bases each). The CDR3 consists of 13 residues. With 6 bases removed from V and 2 bases from J, the gap between germline ends came to 11 bases. Germline V gene data show CDR1 as MNHEY and CDR2 as SVGAGI. The CDR3 DNA sequence: TGTGCCAGCAGCGAGGGGCCCGCCTACGAGCAGTACTTC. Translation: CASSEGPAYEQYF.

CDR3: CASISGDGGELFF. Here the CDR3 DNA reads TGTGCCAGCATCTCCGGGGATGGCGGGGAGCTGTTTTTT. The chain employs TRBV6-6 and TRBJ2-2; tentative D call: TRBD2 (5 bases). Germline V gene sequence: CDR1 MNHNY, CDR2 SVGAGI (reference sequence). V was trimmed by 7 bases and J by 7 bases, leaving 13 bases between them. The CDR3 loop spans 13 amino acids.

The rearrangement links TRBV6-2 or TRBV6-3 to TRBJ1-5; D remains unclear. Germline V gene data show CDR1 as MNHEY and CDR2 as SVGEGT. The CDR3 contains 15 residues. The germline V and J ends were trimmed by 2 bases and 0 bases, with 8 bases remaining between them. CDR3: CASSYPQNSNQPQHF. In nucleotides, the CDR3 is TGTGCCAGCAGTTACCCACAGAATAGCAATCAGCCCCAGCATTTT.

The chain links TRBV24-1 to TRBJ2-1; D call uncertain. The CDR3 loop spans 11 amino acids. Germline V gene data show CDR1 as KGHDR and CDR2 as SFDVKD. The V end was cut by 7 bases, the J end by 7 bases, with 7 bases between. CDR3 loop: CATREANEQFF. The DNA for the CDR3 is TGTGCCACCAGAGAGGCTAATGAGCAGTTCTTC.

This clone was found once. The V call is TRBV7-9, the J call TRBJ2-3; TRBD2 might be the D (6 bases). Germline V gives CDR1 SEHNR, CDR2 FQNEAQ (reference sequence). V was cut by 5 bases and J by 2 bases, with 11 bases left in between. The CDR3 consists of 14 residues. The CDR3 reads CASSMQGLTDTQYF. The CDR3 nucleotides are TGTGCCAGCAGCATGCAGGGACTCACAGATACGCAGTATTTT.

The V call is TRBV3-1 (or the pseudogene TRBV3-2), the J call TRBJ2-2; D is uncertain. The V gene's germline CDR1 is LGHDT and CDR2 YNNKEL (reference sequence). This CDR3 has 13 residues. Between the trimmed V and J ends, which lost 4 bases and 4 bases, there was a span of 7 bases. The CDR3 DNA sequence: TGTGCCAGCAGCCCTAGTTTCACCGGGGAGCTGTTTTTT. Translated: CASSPSFTGELFF.

The CDR3 DNA follows: TGTGCCAGTACCGCGGCCAGTTATAATCAGCCCCAGCATTTT. Its protein product is CASTAASYNQPQHF. V and J are TRBV19 and TRBJ1-5; unclear D gene. Germline V gives CDR1 LNHDA, CDR2 SQIVND (reference sequence). The CDR3 is 14 amino acids. Trimming left V 7 bases short and J 4 bases short, with 14 bases between. Complete variable domain (other parts from reference TRBV19 and TRBJ1-5): DGGITQSPKYLFRKEGQNVTLSCEQNLNHDAMYWYRQDPGQGLRLIYYSQIVNDFQKGDIAEGYSVSREKKESFPLTVTSAQKNPTAFYLCASTAASYNQPQHFGDGTRLSIL.

There are a few counts of this clone. The gene calls are TRBV11-3 and TRBJ1-6, with D uncertain. The CDR3 runs 13 residues. Germline-derived CDR1 and CDR2 are SGHNT and YENEEA. V lost 0 bases, J lost 8 bases, and 5 bases lay in between. CDR3 DNA: TGTGCCAGCAGCTTAGACAGACATTCACCCCTCCACTTT. Translation gives CASSLDRHSPLHF.

The gene calls are TRBV3-1 (or the pseudogene TRBV3-2) and TRBJ1-4, with no clear D. In germline, CDR1 is LGHDT, CDR2 YNNKEL (reference sequence). This CDR3 is 13 amino acids long. V was shortened by 4 bases and J by 7 bases, with 10 bases between the two germline ends. DNA of the CDR3: TGTGCCAGCAGCCTCGGGGAAGGTGAAAAACTGTTTTTT. This translates into CASSLGEGEKLFF.

The V gene is TRBV18, the J gene TRBJ2-3; TRBD2 agrees at 9 bases. CDR3 length: 15 amino acids. The V gene's germline CDR1 is KGHSH and CDR2 LQKENI. After removal of 4 bases from V and 5 bases from J, the junction contained 7 bases not matched to a gene. The CDR3 is CASSQNSGGGDTQYF. The CDR3 DNA reads TGTGCCAGCTCACAAAATAGCGGGGGCGGAGATACGCAGTATTTT.

The chain carries TRBV2 and TRBJ1-5; unclear D gene. In germline, CDR1 is SNHLY, CDR2 FYNNEI. The V end was cut by 6 bases, the J end by 6 bases, with 12 bases between. This CDR3 is 13 amino acids long. CDR3 sequence (DNA): TGTGCCAGCAGCCCTTCGGGTAGTCAGCCCCAGCATTTT. It yields the protein CASSPSGSQPQHF.